This T cell receptor beta chain was found in a study of CD8 T cells in ankylosing spondylitis. Study-wide points: Some of these motif variants have turned up before, in reports on reactive arthritis synovial fluid and blood. Reportedly, significant enrichment of disease-linked clones occurred in matched ankylosing spondylitis synovial fluid. Researchers report that disease-linked clones proved CD8+ and relatively rare in peripheral blood.

The CDR3 consists of 17 residues. Trimming at V came to 0 bases and at J to 0 bases, leaving 5 bases not matched to a gene. Germline V gene sequence: CDR1 MGHRA, CDR2 YSYEKL. This clonotype has at least ten counts. Antigen specificity is unknown. Quantitative 5'-RACE with molecular barcodes was used to make the TCR beta libraries. TCRdb re-analysed the 5' RACE reads in MiXCR, keeping a single row per CDR3 protein. This sample has 30,000 to 45,000 distinct CDR3 sequences; about an eighth occur once, and the top ten carry 25% to 35%. The V gene is TRBV4-1, the J gene TRBJ2-1; 7 bases match TRBD2. The material sequenced was synovial fluid, either unsorted or a sorted T cell fraction (not recorded which). This TCR came from a male donor with ankylosing spondylitis. The CDR3 sequence is CASSQETSRSSYNEQFF. Written as DNA, the CDR3 is TGCGCCAGCAGCCAAGAGACTAGCAGAAGCTCCTACAATGAGCAGTTCTTC.